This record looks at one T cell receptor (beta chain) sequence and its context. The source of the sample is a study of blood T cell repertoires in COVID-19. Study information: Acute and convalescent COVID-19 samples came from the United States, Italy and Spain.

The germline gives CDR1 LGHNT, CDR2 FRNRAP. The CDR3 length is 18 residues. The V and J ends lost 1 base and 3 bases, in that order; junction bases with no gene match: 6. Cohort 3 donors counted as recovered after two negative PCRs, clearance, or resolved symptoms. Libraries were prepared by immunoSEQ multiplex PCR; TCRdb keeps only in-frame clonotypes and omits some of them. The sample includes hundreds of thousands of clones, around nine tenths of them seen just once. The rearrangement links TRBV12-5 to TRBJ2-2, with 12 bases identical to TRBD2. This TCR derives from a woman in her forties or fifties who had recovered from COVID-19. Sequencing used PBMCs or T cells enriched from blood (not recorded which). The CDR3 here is CASGLAILAGGDTGELFF. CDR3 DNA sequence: TGTGCTAGTGGTTTGGCTATACTAGCGGGAGGTGACACCGGGGAGCTGTTTTTT.